Listed below are T cell receptor beta chains from one sample, sequenced in a study of cytomegalovirus exposure and HLA in healthy donors. The protocol was immunoSEQ multiplex PCR, while the TCRdb copy is restricted to in-frame clones and leaves out a portion. Of about 150,000 clones detected, approximately 80% appear once; the ten largest clones hold approximately 1.5%. Sequenced sample: PBMCs. All receptors come from a woman in her late teens or twenties in good health and CMV-seronegative. Both conserved end residues are part of each CDR3. The D gene is left open where the match is weak. Part of the rows lack a size; the others show once, few, many or a class for expanded clones.

v_call,j_call,d_call,clone_size,cdr3_nt,cdr3_aa
TRBV5-4,TRBJ1-4,.,once,TGTGCCAGCAGTAACAAGGGGGCAACTAATGAAAAACTGTTTTTT,CASSNKGATNEKLFF
TRBV6-6,TRBJ2-3,TRBD2,.,TGTGCCAGCAGTCTTGGACTAGCCTGGGGAGATACGCAGTATTTT,CASSLGLAWGDTQYF
TRBV5-1,TRBJ2-7,TRBD1,.,TGCGCCAGCAGCTTCGGGGACAGGGGAAGAAACGAGCAGTACTTC,CASSFGDRGRNEQYF
TRBV10-3,TRBJ1-2,.,.,TGTGCCATCAGTGACGCCGGCGCAGGGAATGGCTACACCTTC,CAISDAGAGNGYTF
TRBV7-9,TRBJ1-1,.,.,TGTGCCAGCAGCTTATCCAGCAGGCCGGTCACTGAAGCTTTCTTT,CASSLSSRPVTEAFF
TRBV18,TRBJ1-2,.,.,TGTGCCACCAGTACCACCTCGGGCTACACCTTC,CATSTTSGYTF
TRBV7-8,TRBJ2-3,TRBD2,.,TGTGCCAGCAGCTTACGTGGCGGGGGGCCCTCAGATACGCAGTATTTT,CASSLRGGGPSDTQYF
TRBV6-5,TRBJ2-7,TRBD1,.,TGTGCCAGCAGTCACCGGGACAGGGTCGGCGAGCAGTACTTC,CASSHRDRVGEQYF
TRBV7-9,TRBJ2-5,.,.,TGTGCCAGCAGCCTATATGGGACACCTCAAGGGACCCAGTACTTC,CASSLYGTPQGTQYF
TRBV19,TRBJ1-2,TRBD1,.,TGTGCCAGTAGTAAAACAGGGGACTATGGCTACACCTTC,CASSKTGDYGYTF